What follows describes a single T cell receptor (beta chain). Antigen specificity is unknown. An end of the junction differs from the germline gene, which may be a read error. The test was conducted at deep level. The repertoire was sequenced with immunoSEQ multiplex PCR; TCRdb's copy has only in-frame clones and lacks some. The sample holds some 2 million clones; about 95% are singletons and the top ten take roughly 1%. These data are taken from a study of shared clonotypes between healthy human individuals. About the research overall: Aged between 18 and 49, the donors were a couple of women and a few men.

Germline V CDR1 and CDR2: SEHNR, FQNEAQ (reference sequence). The CDR3 has 12 residues. Naive CD8 populations comprised CD45RO-negative cells positively selected for CCR7, excluding terminally differentiated effector memory CD45RA+ cells. Points from the study as a whole: The researchers took only blood, and tissue repertoires probably look different. Non-shared clonotypes displayed generation probabilities falling below those of clonotypes present in all four donors.

The TCR comes from a man younger than 30 in good health. This chain connects TRBV7-9 to TRBJ1-1, with D perhaps TRBD1 (6 bases). Sequenced: naive CD8+ T cells sorted from blood. CDR3 amino acids: CATSTGEGEGFF. CDR3 bases: TGTGCCACCTCGACAGGAGAGGGTGAAGGTTTCTTT.